The 20 T cell receptor beta chains listed next were all sequenced from one sample in a study of shared clonotypes between healthy human individuals. Using immunoSEQ multiplex PCR, the repertoire was profiled, and TCRdb retains in-frame clones only, with some absent. Of 950,000 to 1,200,000 clones listed, around 77% were seen once; the top ten hold 0.89%. Sequencing was carried out using memory CD4+ T cells from PBMCs. Subset of the sample: CD45RA-negative fraction. The receptors here all came from a man aged 18 to 29 in good health. Some clones in this sample may be carry-over from other donors' samples.

This chain joins TRBV27 and TRBJ1-1, with TRBD1 as a possible D gene (6 bases). In germline, CDR1 is MNHEY, CDR2 SMNVEV (reference sequence). Trimming pared 2 bases from V and 3 bases from J, leaving 13 bases between. The CDR3 length is 15 residues. The CDR3 DNA is TGTGCCAGCAGTTTAAGGCAGGGGTGGGACACTGAAGCTTTCTTT. It encodes CASSLRQGWDTEAFF.

The chain uses TRBV28 and TRBJ2-3; D gene unclear. Trimming took 10 bases from V and 2 from J, leaving 22 bases between them. The CDR3 is 16 residues long. Germline lookup yields CDR1 MDHEN and CDR2 SYDVKM. CDR3 bases: TGTGCCACCCGGGCCCAAAGGGCTGTAGCCACAGATACGCAGTATTTT. Translated: CATRAQRAVATDTQYF.

There are many counts of this clone. The rearrangement joins TRBV28 to TRBJ2-7; D gene ambiguous. Per the germline V gene, CDR1 is MDHEN and CDR2 is SYDVKM. V was shortened by 2 bases and J by 6 bases, with 14 bases between the two germline ends. This CDR3 spans 14 amino acids. The CDR3 nucleotides are TGTGCCAGCAGTTTAATGAAGTTTTACAGCGAGCAGTACTTC. Encoded protein: CASSLMKFYSEQYF.

The chain employs TRBV28 and TRBJ2-1, with 8 bases lining up with TRBD2. Trimming at V came to 5 bases and at J to 10 bases, leaving 10 bases not matched to a gene. This CDR3 has 14 residues. CDR1 is MDHEN, CDR2 SYDVKM, per germline. CDR3 protein: CASSPPGGGREQFF. CDR3 nucleotides: TGTGCCAGCAGTCCCCCGGGAGGGGGGAGGGAGCAGTTCTTC.

The chain joins TRBV10-1 to TRBJ2-7; tentative D call: TRBD2 (5 bases). The germline V gene has CDR1 WNHNN and CDR2 SYGVQD (reference sequence). V was cut by 2 bases and J by 6 bases, with 11 bases left in between. The CDR3 has 13 residues. The CDR3 bases are TGCGCCAGCAGTGAGCGGGGTCGTATCGAGCAGTACTTC. It specifies CASSERGRIEQYF.

The table lists this clone with a count of one. The chain combines TRBV11-2 with TRBJ1-2; D ambiguous. This CDR3 contains 12 residues. Trimming shortened V by 5 bases and J by 4 bases, and 8 bases separated the two germline ends. Germline V lookup: CDR1 SGHAT, CDR2 FQNNGV. CDR3 in amino acids: CASSTSTYGYTF. The CDR3 nucleotides are TGTGCCAGCAGCACCTCGACCTATGGCTACACCTTC.

The chain carries TRBV5-4 and TRBJ2-7, with D perhaps TRBD2 (6 bases). The CDR3 is made up of 14 amino acids. From germline, CDR1 is SGHNT and CDR2 YYREEE (reference sequence). Trimming shortened V by 4 bases and J by 0 bases, and 11 bases separated the two germline ends. CDR3 region: CASSVTGVSYEQYF. Here the CDR3 DNA reads TGTGCCAGCAGCGTGACGGGAGTCTCCTACGAGCAGTACTTC.

V usage is TRBV6-5 and J usage is TRBJ1-1, with D tentatively TRBD1 (6 bases). Trimming cost V 0 bases and J 5 bases, with 13 bases left between them. CDR3 length equals 15 residues. Germline V lookup: CDR1 MNHEY, CDR2 SVGAGI. The DNA for the CDR3 is TGTGCCAGCAGTTACTCGCCGGGGGCGAGGACTGAAGCTTTCTTT. Translating it yields CASSYSPGARTEAFF.

The chain has TRBV28 and TRBJ1-3, with TRBD1 identical over 7 bases. From germline, CDR1 is MDHEN and CDR2 SYDVKM. V lost 5 bases to trimming and J lost 4 bases; unmatched junction nucleotides: 8. This CDR3 comprises 15 residues. The CDR3 nucleotides are TGTGCCAGCAGTCGCTGGGACAGCTCAGGAAACACCATATATTTT. Encoded protein: CASSRWDSSGNTIYF. Complete variable domain (other parts from reference TRBV28 and TRBJ1-3): DVKVTQSSRYLVKRTGEKVFLECVQDMDHENMFWYRQDPGLGLRLIYFSYDVKMKEKGDIPEGYSVSREKKERFSLILESASTNQTSMYLCASSRWDSSGNTIYFGEGSWLTVV.

CDR3 DNA sequence: TGCGCCAGCAGCTTGGCCGGGGGACTAGCGAGTACAGATACGCAGTATTTT. This codes for CASSLAGGLASTDTQYF. V is TRBV5-1 and J is TRBJ2-3; 10 bases line up with TRBD2. In germline, CDR1 is SGHRS, CDR2 YFSETQ. This CDR3 has 17 amino acids. With V trimmed by 0 bases and J by 3 bases, 7 bases remained unmatched.

The chain employs TRBV7-9 and TRBJ2-5; 7 bases agree with TRBD1. V lost 1 base, J lost 0 bases, and 11 bases stayed unmatched. The germline CDR1 and CDR2 sequences are SEHNR and FQNEAQ (reference sequence). The CDR3 spans 18 residues. CDR3 bases: TGTGCCAGCAGCTTAGTTGGATCTAACAGGGGAAACCAAGAGACCCAGTACTTC. It yields the protein CASSLVGSNRGNQETQYF.

The table lists this clone with a few counts. This sequence joins TRBV6-6 and TRBJ1-2; 9 bases fit TRBD1. CDR1 and CDR2 from the germline V gene are MNHNY and SVGAGI (reference sequence). This CDR3 comprises 16 residues. Unmatched junction bases numbered 8, after V lost 0 bases and J lost 6 bases. In DNA, the CDR3 is TGTGCCAGCAGTTACTCGCGCCCCGGACAGGGGAATGGCTACACCTTC. As protein: CASSYSRPGQGNGYTF.

Remarks on this clone: Other DNA sequences in this sample translate to the same CDR3. The chain couples TRBV5-6 to TRBJ1-5; D remains ambiguous. Trimming stripped 4 bases from V and 9 bases from J, with 14 bases between. CDR3 length: 13 residues. Germline V gives CDR1 SGHDT, CDR2 YYEEEE. This chain's CDR3 is CASSVGLLGPQHF. CDR3 coding DNA: TGTGCCAGCAGCGTGGGCCTACTGGGGCCCCAGCATTTT.

This clone was counted only a few times. The gene calls are TRBV2 and TRBJ2-7; D not resolved. CDR1 and CDR2 (germline): SNHLY, FYNNEI. The V gene lost 6 bases and the J gene lost 7 bases, with 16 bases spanning the gap. The CDR3 runs to 13 residues. The CDR3 coding sequence is TGTGCCAGCAGGCCCTCCCTCTTACGGGAGCAGTACTTC. Amino acid sequence: CASRPSLLREQYF.

This chain joins TRBV6-6 and TRBJ1-3; D possibly corresponds to TRBD1 (5 bases). Germline CDR1 reads MNHNY; CDR2 reads SVGAGI (reference sequence). CDR3 length: 14 amino acids. V was shortened by 8 bases and J by 4 bases, with 15 bases between the two germline ends. CDR3 loop: CASSTVRGGNTIYF. The DNA of the CDR3 is TGTGCCAGCTCGACAGTACGGGGGGGAAACACCATATATTTT.

V is TRBV29-1 and J is TRBJ1-3, with D possibly being TRBD1 (5 bases). Per germline, CDR1 SQVTM and CDR2 ANQGSEA. Trimming took 1 base from V and 3 from J, leaving 10 bases between them. The CDR3 has 14 residues. The CDR3, as DNA: TGCAGCGTTGAAGCGCAGGGTCGTGGAAACACCATATATTTT. Translating it yields CSVEAQGRGNTIYF. The whole variable domain, remainder taken from reference TRBV29-1 and TRBJ1-3, is SAVISQKPSRDICQRGTSLTIQCQVDSQVTMMFWYRQQPGQSLTLIATANQGSEATYESGFVIDKFPISRPNLTFSTLTVSNMSPEDSSIYLCSVEAQGRGNTIYFGEGSWLTVV.

This clone turned up a few times. The gene calls are TRBV7-2 and TRBJ2-7; D is uncertain. The V end was cut by 4 bases, the J end by 0 bases, with 10 bases between. CDR3 size: 14 residues. Germline values: CDR1 SGHTA, CDR2 FQGNSA. The CDR3 region is CASSSGRSSYEQYF. The CDR3 nucleotides are TGTGCCAGCAGCTCGGGCCGCAGCTCCTACGAGCAGTACTTC. Looking up the rest from reference TRBV7-2 and TRBJ2-7 gives the full variable domain: GAGVSQSPSNKVTEKGKDVELRCDPISGHTALYWYRQSLGQGLEFLIYFQGNSAPDKSGLPSDRFSAERTGGSVSTLTIQRTQQEDSAVYLCASSSGRSSYEQYFGPGTRLTVT.

The genes are TRBV2 and TRBJ2-2, with D possibly being TRBD2 (5 bases). Germline assignment: CDR1 SNHLY and CDR2 FYNNEI. The CDR3 sequence is 15 residues long. V was pared by 6 bases and J by 2 bases, with 13 bases between. The CDR3 here is CASRGVVANTGELFF. The CDR3 DNA is TGTGCCAGCAGGGGAGTAGTTGCTAACACCGGGGAGCTGTTTTTT.

Turning to this clone: This same CDR3 is encoded by further DNA sequences in the sample. The CDR3 is CASSLGLTWGEPYEQYF. The CDR3 DNA reads TGTGCCAGCAGCTTAGGACTAACTTGGGGGGAGCCATACGAGCAGTACTTC. The chain has TRBV11-2 and TRBJ2-7, with a tentative D call TRBD2 (6 bases). Germline V gene data show CDR1 as SGHAT and CDR2 as FQNNGV. The length of the CDR3 is 17 residues. V was cut by 1 base and J by 4 bases, with 20 bases left in between. The entire variable domain, with the rest obtained from reference TRBV11-2 and TRBJ2-7, is as follows: EAGVAQSPRYKIIEKRQSVAFWCNPISGHATLYWYQQILGQGPKLLIQFQNNGVVDDSQLPKDRFSAERLKGVDSTLKIQPAKLEDSAVYLCASSLGLTWGEPYEQYFGPGTRLTVT.

This clone was detected a few times. This chain uses TRBV7-2 with TRBJ1-1; 7 bases map to TRBD1. V dropped 5 bases and J dropped 6; count of bases not matched to a gene: 9. The germline V gene has CDR1 SGHTA and CDR2 FQGNSA. CDR3 length: 14 residues. The chain's CDR3 is CASSRGGGSSEAFF. In DNA form, the CDR3 reads TGTGCCAGCAGCCGAGGAGGGGGCAGTTCTGAAGCTTTCTTT.